The rows below give T cell receptor beta chains drawn from one sample of a study of blood T cells in healthy people across ages. TCRdb called the 5' RACE reads again in MiXCR, with one record for every CDR3 protein. The data contain about 670,000 distinct CDR3 sequences, less than 45% of them singletons. The source material was blood. These receptors originate from an elderly man in good health. Each CDR3 is given with its conserved first and last residue. A D gene is named only where the DNA matches it firmly. Clone size appears in some rows only: once, few, many, or a class for an expanded clone.

j_call clone_size v_call d_call cdr3_nt cdr3_aa
TRBJ1-4 once TRBV20-1 NA TGCAGTGCTAGAAAGGCGGGGGGTGAAAAACTGTTTTTT CSARKAGGEKLFF
TRBJ2-7 NA TRBV7-2 NA TGTGCCAGCAGCTCGCCGGGACTGTCCTACAATGAGCAGTACTTC CASSSPGLSYNEQYF
TRBJ2-1 few TRBV7-3 TRBD2 TGTGCCAGCAGCTTTAGCGGGAGTCTAAATGAGCAGTTCTTC CASSFSGSLNEQFF
TRBJ2-1 few TRBV7-2 NA TGTGCCAGCAGCTTTGACCCCTCCAATGAGCAGTTCTTC CASSFDPSNEQFF
TRBJ1-2 NA TRBV7-9 TRBD1 TGTGCCAGCAGCCCCCCGACAGGGGTGTACTTTTTAAGTGGCTACACCTTC CASSPPTGVYFLSGYTF
TRBJ1-6 NA TRBV4-1 NA TGCGCCAGCAGCCAGGGAAGACAGAGCTCCTATAATCCACCCCTCCACTTT CASSQGRQSSYNPPLHF
TRBJ2-5 NA TRBV20-1 NA TGCAGTGCTAGAAGGACAAAATGGGAAGGGACCCAGTACTTC CSARRTKWEGTQYF
TRBJ1-1 NA TRBV7-9 TRBD1 TGTGCCAGCAGCCGGACAGGCCGAGGGACTGAAGCTTTCTTT CASSRTGRGTEAFF
TRBJ2-7 NA TRBV7-6 TRBD2 TGTGCCAGCAGCACGACAGGACTAGCGGGAGCAGAACAGTACTTC CASSTTGLAGAEQYF
TRBJ2-7 few TRBV13 NA TGTGCCAGCAGCTTAGGTGGTAGCGTAATCTACGAGCAGTACTTC CASSLGGSVIYEQYF
TRBJ2-5 NA TRBV7-2 NA TGTGCCAGCAGCTTAGGCCCGGGCCGGGGAGAGACCCAGTACTTC CASSLGPGRGETQYF
TRBJ2-4 few TRBV6-1 NA TGTGCCAGCAGCAACCGGGACCCAGAGTACTTC CASSNRDPEYF
TRBJ2-7 few TRBV6-5 NA TGTGCCAGCAGTCGGGACAAAGACTCCTACGAGCAGTACTTC CASSRDKDSYEQYF
TRBJ2-2 many TRBV29-1 NA TGCAGCGTTGTTGGGCTGGCTAGCGAGGGGGAGCTGTTTTTT CSVVGLASEGELFF
TRBJ1-1 NA TRBV29-1 TRBD1 TGCAGCGGATGGACAGGGGGAAGGAACACTGAAGCTTTCTTT CSGWTGGRNTEAFF
TRBJ1-5 few TRBV10-3 NA TGTGCCATCAGCGCGGGACTGAGCAATCAGCCCCAGCATTTT CAISAGLSNQPQHF
TRBJ2-1 NA TRBV3-1 NA TGTGCCAGCAGCCTAGGGAGCCTCGGGTACAATGAGCAGTTCTTC CASSLGSLGYNEQFF
TRBJ2-6 NA TRBV21-1 NA NA CASSKGGKVGSGANVLTF
TRBJ1-1 NA TRBV5-5 NA TGTGCCAGCAGCGACCGGACCCCCGGGGGCGCTGAAGCTTTCTTT CASSDRTPGGAEAFF
TRBJ1-2 NA TRBV6-5 NA TGTGCCAGCAGTTATTGGCAGGACTATGGCTACACCTTC CASSYWQDYGYTF
TRBJ2-7 NA TRBV7-6 NA TGTGCCAGCAGCTTAGCGCAGGACTTCTCCTACGAGCAGTACTTC CASSLAQDFSYEQYF
TRBJ1-4 few TRBV5-1 NA TGCGCCAGCAGCCCCGACAGCGGCGTGGATGAAAAACTGTTTTTT CASSPDSGVDEKLFF
TRBJ2-1 NA TRBV9 NA TGTGCCAGCAGCGTAGATACCGCGGGCAATGAGCAGTTCTTC CASSVDTAGNEQFF
TRBJ1-4 few TRBV7-6 NA TGTGCCAGCAGCTTATACAGGGAGAATAATGAAAAACTGTTTTTT CASSLYRENNEKLFF
TRBJ2-1 NA TRBV20-1 TRBD2 TGCAGTCTAACAGTCCGGGGGAGGGCCTATAATGAGCAGTTCTTC CSLTVRGRAYNEQFF
TRBJ2-1 NA TRBV20-1 NA TGCAGTGCTGAACCGGGAAGACCTCATAACAATGGGCAGTTCTTC CSAEPGRPHNNGQFF
TRBJ2-5 few TRBV20-1 TRBD1 TGCAGTGCTAGAGCATACAACCGGACAGGCTGGTATGGGCAGTACTTC CSARAYNRTGWYGQYF
TRBJ1-2 many TRBV5-1 NA TGCGCCAGCAGCTTGGTCGGCAGGGATGCTGGCTACACCTTC CASSLVGRDAGYTF
TRBJ2-7 NA TRBV24-1 NA TGTGCCACCAGTGACCCCGCCTTAGCCTACGAGCAGTACTTC CATSDPALAYEQYF
TRBJ2-3 few TRBV12-3/TRBV12-4 TRBD2 TGTGCCAGCAGTGCGGGAGGGCGGGGGGCAGATACGCAGTATTTT CASSAGGRGADTQYF
TRBJ2-5 few TRBV21-1 NA TGTGCCAGCAGCAAAGGGAGTACATGTGGGCAGTACTTC CASSKGSTCGQYF
TRBJ1-1 NA TRBV20-1 NA TGCAGTGCTAGAAACTCTAATGTTGGGAACACTGAAGCTTTCTTT CSARNSNVGNTEAFF
TRBJ2-3 NA TRBV20-1 NA TGCAGTGCTAGAATCCCGGGGGACCACACAGATACGCAGTATTTT CSARIPGDHTDTQYF
TRBJ2-7 NA TRBV7-9 TRBD1 TGTGCCAGCAGCTTGGGTGTGGGAGGGACAGGGGGCTACGAGCAGTACTTC CASSLGVGGTGGYEQYF
TRBJ1-5 NA TRBV6-2/TRBV6-3 TRBD1 TGTGCCAGCACCCTTAGGGGGACAGGGGCCAGCAATCAGCCCCAGCATTTT CASTLRGTGASNQPQHF
TRBJ2-5 NA TRBV6-6 NA TGTGCCAGCAGACTTGGACGGATACAAGAGACCCAGTACTTC CASRLGRIQETQYF
TRBJ1-2 NA TRBV11-2 TRBD1 TGTGCCAGCAGCTTAGTCGGAGGGGGCGGCTATGGCTACACCTTC CASSLVGGGGYGYTF
TRBJ2-1 NA TRBV7-8 NA TGTGCCAGCAGCCCCGGGGACGTAGGTGAGCAGTTCTTC CASSPGDVGEQFF
TRBJ2-1 NA TRBV5-1 NA TGCGCCAGCAGCTTACGCCAGGACAAGAATGAGCAGTTCTTC CASSLRQDKNEQFF
TRBJ1-1 few TRBV7-2 NA TGTGCGTACCGTAGGACCCCCAACACTGAAGCTTTCTTT CAYRRTPNTEAFF
TRBJ2-2 NA TRBV6-2/TRBV6-3 NA TGTGCCAGCAGTTCACAGGGTCTGAACACCGGGGAGCTGTTTTTT CASSSQGLNTGELFF
TRBJ1-1 NA TRBV7-9 NA TGTGCCAGCAGCTTAAGTACGGGATTGAACACTGAAGCTTTCTTT CASSLSTGLNTEAFF
TRBJ2-1 few TRBV27 NA TGTGCCAGCAGTTTAGGGGGGGCGATCTACAATGAGCAGTTCTTC CASSLGGAIYNEQFF
TRBJ1-5 NA TRBV7-9 NA TGTGCCAGCAGCTTTGGGGTTCCTTATAGCAATCAGCCCCAGCATTTT CASSFGVPYSNQPQHF
TRBJ2-4 few TRBV20-1 NA TGCAGTGCTAGATTTGAGGGCAAAAACATTCAGTACTTC CSARFEGKNIQYF
TRBJ2-5 NA TRBV11-2 TRBD1 TGTGCCAGCAGCTTTACAGGGACAGGGTCAGAGACCCAGTACTTC CASSFTGTGSETQYF